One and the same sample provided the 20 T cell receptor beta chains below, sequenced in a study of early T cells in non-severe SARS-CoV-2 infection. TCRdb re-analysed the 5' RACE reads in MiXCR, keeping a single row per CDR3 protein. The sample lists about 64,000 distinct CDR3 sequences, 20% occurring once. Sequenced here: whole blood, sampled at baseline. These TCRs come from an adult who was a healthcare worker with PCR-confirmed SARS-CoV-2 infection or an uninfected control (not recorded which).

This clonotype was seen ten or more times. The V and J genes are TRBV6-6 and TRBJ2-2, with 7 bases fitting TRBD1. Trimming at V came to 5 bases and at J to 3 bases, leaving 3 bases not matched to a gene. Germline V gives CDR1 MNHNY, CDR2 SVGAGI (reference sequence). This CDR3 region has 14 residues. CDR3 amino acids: CASSQGQYTGELFF. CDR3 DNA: TGTGCCAGCAGTCAGGGACAGTACACCGGGGAGCTGTTTTTT.

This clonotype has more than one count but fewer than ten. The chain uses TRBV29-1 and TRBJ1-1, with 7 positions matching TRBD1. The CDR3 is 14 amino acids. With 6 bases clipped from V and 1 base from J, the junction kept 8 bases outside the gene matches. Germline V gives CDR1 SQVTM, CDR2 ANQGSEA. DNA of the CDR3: TGCAGCGTCGGAGGGACAGTATCGAACACTGAAGCTTTCTTT. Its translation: CSVGGTVSNTEAFF.

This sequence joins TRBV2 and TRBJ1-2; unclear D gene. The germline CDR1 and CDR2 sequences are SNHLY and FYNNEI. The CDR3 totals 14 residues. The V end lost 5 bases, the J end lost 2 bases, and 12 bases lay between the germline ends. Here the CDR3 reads CASSSTPPNYGYTF. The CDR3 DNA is TGTGCCAGCAGTTCGACCCCCCCGAACTATGGCTACACCTTC.

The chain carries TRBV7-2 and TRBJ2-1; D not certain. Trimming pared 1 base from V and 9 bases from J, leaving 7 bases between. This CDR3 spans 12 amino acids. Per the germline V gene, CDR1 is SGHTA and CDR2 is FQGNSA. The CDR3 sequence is CASSLVAAEQFF. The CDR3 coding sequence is TGTGCCAGCAGCTTAGTGGCAGCTGAGCAGTTCTTC.

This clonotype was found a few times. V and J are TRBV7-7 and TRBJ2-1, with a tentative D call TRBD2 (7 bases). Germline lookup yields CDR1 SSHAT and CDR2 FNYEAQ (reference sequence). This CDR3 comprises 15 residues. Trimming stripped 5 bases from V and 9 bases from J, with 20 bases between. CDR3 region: CASSTGPKGEGEQFF. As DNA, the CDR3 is TGTGCCAGCAGCACCGGGCCCAAGGGGGAGGGTGAGCAGTTCTTC.

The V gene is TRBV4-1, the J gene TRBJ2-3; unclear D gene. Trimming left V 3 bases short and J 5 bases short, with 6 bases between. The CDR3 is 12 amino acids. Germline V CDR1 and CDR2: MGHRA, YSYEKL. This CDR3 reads CASSQVGDTQYF. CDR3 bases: TGCGCCAGCAGCCAGGTCGGAGATACGCAGTATTTT.

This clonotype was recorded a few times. The CDR3 region is CASSVDSLTDTQYF. CDR3 nucleotides: TGTGCCAGCAGCGTTGACAGCCTCACAGATACGCAGTATTTT. This chain links TRBV9 with TRBJ2-3; maybe TRBD1 (5 bases). This CDR3 has 14 amino acids. Per germline, CDR1 SGDLS and CDR2 YYNGEE. The ends were cut back, 2 bases at V and 2 bases at J, with 9 bases in the middle.

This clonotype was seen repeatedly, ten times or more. This chain's CDR3 is CASSLARSPLHF. The DNA for the CDR3 is TGTGCCAGCAGCTTAGCTAGATCACCCCTCCACTTT. This chain uses TRBV7-9 with TRBJ1-6; no definite D call. Between the trimmed V and J ends, which lost 0 bases and 10 bases, there was a span of 4 bases. The CDR3 is 12 residues long. Germline CDR1 and CDR2: SEHNR and FQNEAQ (reference sequence).

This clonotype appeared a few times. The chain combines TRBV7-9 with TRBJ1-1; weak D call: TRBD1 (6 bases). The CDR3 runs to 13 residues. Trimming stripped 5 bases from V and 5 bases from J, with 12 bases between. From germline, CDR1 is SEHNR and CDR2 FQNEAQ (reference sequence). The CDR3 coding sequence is TGTGCCAGCAGCCGGGGGGCGGAGACTGAAGCTTTCTTT. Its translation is CASSRGAETEAFF.

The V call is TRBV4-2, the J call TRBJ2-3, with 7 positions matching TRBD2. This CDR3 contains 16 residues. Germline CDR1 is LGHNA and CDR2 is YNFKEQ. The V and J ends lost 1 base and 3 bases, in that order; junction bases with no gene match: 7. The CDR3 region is CASSQVTSGVTDTQYF. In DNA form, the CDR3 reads TGTGCCAGCAGCCAAGTGACGAGCGGGGTGACAGATACGCAGTATTTT.

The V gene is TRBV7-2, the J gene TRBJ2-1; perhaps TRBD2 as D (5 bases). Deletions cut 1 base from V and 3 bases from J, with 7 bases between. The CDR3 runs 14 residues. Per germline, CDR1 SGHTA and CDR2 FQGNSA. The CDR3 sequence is CASSLVAFYNEQFF. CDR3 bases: TGTGCCAGCAGCTTAGTAGCGTTCTACAATGAGCAGTTCTTC.

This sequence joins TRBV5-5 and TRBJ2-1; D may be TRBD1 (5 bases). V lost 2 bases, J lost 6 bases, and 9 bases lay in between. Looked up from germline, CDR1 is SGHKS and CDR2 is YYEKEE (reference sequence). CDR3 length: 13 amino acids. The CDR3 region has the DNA TGTGCCAGCAGCTTCCCAGGGTTCAATGAGCAGTTCTTC. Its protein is CASSFPGFNEQFF.

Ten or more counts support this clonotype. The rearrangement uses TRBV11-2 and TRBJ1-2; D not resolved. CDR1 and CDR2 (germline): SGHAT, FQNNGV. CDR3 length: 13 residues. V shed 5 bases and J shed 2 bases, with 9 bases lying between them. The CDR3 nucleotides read TGTGCCAGCAGCCTAGGCCAGAACTATGGCTACACCTTC. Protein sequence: CASSLGQNYGYTF.

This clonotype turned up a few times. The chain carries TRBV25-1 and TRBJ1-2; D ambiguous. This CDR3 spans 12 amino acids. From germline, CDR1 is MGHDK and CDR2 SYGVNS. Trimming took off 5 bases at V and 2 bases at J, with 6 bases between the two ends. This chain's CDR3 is CASSRSNYGYTF. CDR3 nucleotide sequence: TGTGCCAGCAGTAGGAGCAACTATGGCTACACCTTC.

CDR3 DNA sequence: TGTGCCAGCTCATCCGGACAGGTCCTTTATGATGGCTACACCTTC. Protein product: CASSSGQVLYDGYTF. The chain combines TRBV18 with TRBJ1-2, with 7 bases that match TRBD1. V shed 5 bases and J 6 bases; nucleotides not matched to a gene: 12. In germline, CDR1 is KGHSH, CDR2 LQKENI. This CDR3 has 15 amino acids.

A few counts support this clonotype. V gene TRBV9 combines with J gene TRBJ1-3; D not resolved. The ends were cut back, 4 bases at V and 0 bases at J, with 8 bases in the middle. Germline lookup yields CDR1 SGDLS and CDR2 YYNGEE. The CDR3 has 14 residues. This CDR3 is CASSLSPSGNTIYF. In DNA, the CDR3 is TGTGCCAGCAGCCTATCGCCCTCTGGAAACACCATATATTTT.

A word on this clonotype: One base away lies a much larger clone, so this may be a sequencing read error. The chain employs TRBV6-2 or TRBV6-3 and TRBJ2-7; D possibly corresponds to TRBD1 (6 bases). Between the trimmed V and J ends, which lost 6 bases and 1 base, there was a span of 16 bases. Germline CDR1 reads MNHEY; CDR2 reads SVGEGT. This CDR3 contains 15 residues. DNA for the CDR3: TGTGCCAGCAGCCACTCCGACAGGAGGTCCTACGAGCAGTACTTC. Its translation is CASSHSDRRSYEQYF.

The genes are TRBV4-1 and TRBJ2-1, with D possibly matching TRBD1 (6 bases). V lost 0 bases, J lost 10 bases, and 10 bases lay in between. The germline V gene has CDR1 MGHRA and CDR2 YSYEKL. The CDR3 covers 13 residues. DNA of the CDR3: TGCGCCAGCAGCCAAGAGAGAGGGACAGAGCAGTTCTTC. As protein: CASSQERGTEQFF.

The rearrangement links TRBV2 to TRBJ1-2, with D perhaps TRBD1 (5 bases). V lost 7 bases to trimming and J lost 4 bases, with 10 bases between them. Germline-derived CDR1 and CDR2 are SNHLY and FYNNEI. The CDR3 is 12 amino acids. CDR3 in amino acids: CASTQGPYGYTF. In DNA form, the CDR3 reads TGTGCCAGCACCCAGGGACCCTATGGCTACACCTTC.

The CDR3 sequence is CAISETGNGNTIYF. The DNA for the CDR3 is TGTGCCATCAGTGAGACAGGCAACGGAAACACCATATATTTT. The chain carries TRBV10-3 and TRBJ1-3; TRBD1 might be the D (5 bases). CDR1 is ENHRY, CDR2 SYGVKD, per germline. The CDR3 is made up of 14 amino acids. The V and J ends lost 2 bases and 4 bases respectively, with 9 bases between them.